Listed below are T cell receptor beta chains from one sample, sequenced in a study of control samples from healthy donors and cancer patients. Some clones are missing from TCRdb's copy, which holds only in-frame ones; the method was immunoSEQ multiplex PCR. The table has some 51,000 clones, about 96% seen once; the top ten hold about 1%. The material sequenced was blood. All receptors derive from a woman younger than 35 in good health. The CDR3 runs from the conserved cysteine through the conserved F or W. The D gene is left open where the match is weak. Clone size is stated in some rows and not others, as once, few, many or a class when expanded.

j_call clone_size d_call v_call cdr3_aa cdr3_nt
TRBJ1-4 . . TRBV7-2 CASSLTEKLFF TGTGCCAGCAGCTTAACTGAAAAACTGTTTTTT
TRBJ2-7 . . TRBV9 CASSYDSTYEQYF TGTGCCAGCAGCTACGACAGTACCTACGAGCAGTACTTC
TRBJ1-1 . . TRBV19 CASSLGVNTEAFF TGTGCCAGTAGCCTAGGGGTGAACACTGAAGCTTTCTTT
TRBJ1-2 . . TRBV5-8 CASSLRVSGYTF TGTGCCAGCAGCTTAAGGGTATCGGGCTACACCTTC
TRBJ1-2 . . TRBV19 CASSISGQYGYTF TGTGCCAGTAGTATTTCAGGACAGTACGGCTACACCTTC
TRBJ2-5 few . TRBV12-3/TRBV12-4 CASSLSEETQYF TGTGCCAGCAGTTTAAGTGAAGAGACCCAGTACTTC
TRBJ1-2 . TRBD1 TRBV6-5 CASKNRGPVYGYTF TGTGCCAGCAAAAACAGGGGGCCGGTCTATGGCTACACCTTC
TRBJ2-2 . . TRBV18 CASSPRAPRSNTGELFF TGTGCCAGCTCACCTAGGGCCCCCAGATCGAACACCGGGGAGCTGTTTTTT
TRBJ1-2 . TRBD1 TRBV19 CASSGGQTNYGYTF TGTGCCAGTAGTGGGGGACAGACTAACTATGGCTACACCTTC
TRBJ1-3 . . TRBV7-2 CASSLTVSSMRNTIYF TGTGCCAGCAGCTTAACCGTATCAAGTATGCGAAACACCATATATTTT
TRBJ2-1 . . TRBV5-5 CASSPRILALSYNEQFF TGTGCCAGCAGCCCCCGAATACTAGCTTTAAGCTACAATGAGCAGTTCTTC
TRBJ1-5 . . TRBV7-2 CASSFLNQPQHF TGTGCCAGCAGCTTTCTTAATCAGCCCCAGCATTTT
TRBJ1-1 . . TRBV29-1 CSAERQNTEAFF TGCAGCGCCGAAAGACAGAACACTGAAGCTTTCTTT
TRBJ2-5 . TRBD2 TRBV11-3 CASSLGTSVETQYF TGTGCCAGCAGCCTGGGGACTAGCGTCGAGACCCAGTACTTC
TRBJ2-3 once . TRBV7-2 CASSLNTQYF TGTGCCAGCAGCTTAAATACGCAGTATTTT
TRBJ2-7 . . TRBV6-5 CASIRDFDEQYF TGTGCCAGCATTAGGGACTTCGACGAGCAGTACTTC
TRBJ1-3 . . TRBV15 CATSMGGLGNTIYF TGTGCCACCAGCATGGGGGGGCTTGGAAACACCATATATTTT
TRBJ2-5 once . TRBV21-1 CASSPLWGPHSPRETQYF TGTGCCAGCAGCCCTTTATGGGGTCCCCACTCCCCTCGGGAGACCCAGTACTTC
TRBJ2-3 . TRBD2 TRBV10-1 CARSEPLAGGRGGTDTQYF TGCGCCCGCAGTGAGCCGCTCGCGGGGGGGCGGGGGGGCACAGATACGCAGTATTTT
TRBJ2-3 . TRBD2 TRBV5-1 CASSQAYLERGTDTQYF TGCGCCAGCAGCCAAGCCTACCTCGAGCGGGGGACAGATACGCAGTATTTT
TRBJ2-3 . . TRBV18 CASSPFGRSTDTQYF TGTGCCAGCTCACCCTTCGGACGGTCCACAGATACGCAGTATTTT
TRBJ1-3 . . TRBV30 CAWSVGGNTIYF TGTGCCTGGAGTGTGGGGGGAAACACCATATATTTT
TRBJ2-1 . . TRBV7-9 CASSLEAPDPSSYNEQFF TGTGCCAGCAGCTTAGAGGCGCCCGATCCCAGCTCCTACAATGAGCAGTTCTTC
TRBJ2-2 few . TRBV10-1 CASRGTGELFF TGCGCCAGCAGGGGCACCGGGGAGCTGTTTTTT
TRBJ1-2 . . TRBV5-6 CASSLAYPGPGPGYTF TGTGCCAGCAGCTTGGCCTATCCGGGTCCCGGCCCTGGCTACACCTTC
TRBJ1-3 . . TRBV7-9 CASSIPRVEGNTIYF TGTGCCAGCAGTATCCCCCGGGTGGAGGGAAACACCATATATTTT
TRBJ1-2 . TRBD1 TRBV6-2/TRBV6-3 CASSYSGTEYQNYGYTF TGTGCCAGCAGTTACTCGGGGACAGAGTACCAGAACTATGGCTACACCTTC
TRBJ2-1 . TRBD2 TRBV10-3 CAISESLAGGLYNEQFF TGTGCCATCAGTGAGTCCCTAGCGGGGGGGCTATACAATGAGCAGTTCTTC
TRBJ2-7 . . TRBV7-9 CASSPGFSYEQYF TGTGCCAGCAGCCCAGGGTTCTCCTACGAGCAGTACTTC
TRBJ1-2 . TRBD1 TRBV11-2 CASSPQGVGTF TGTGCCAGCAGCCCACAGGGGGTGGGCACCTTC
TRBJ1-4 . . TRBV14 CASSQGRVWNEKLFF TGTGCCAGCAGCCAAGGCCGGGTTTGGAATGAAAAACTGTTTTTT
TRBJ1-3 once . TRBV4-1 CASSQVLDTIYF TGCGCCAGCAGCCAAGTTCTAGACACCATATATTTT
TRBJ2-3 . TRBD2 TRBV6-5 CASSSDSGGRDTQYF TGTGCCAGCAGTTCAGATAGCGGGGGGAGAGATACGCAGTATTTT
TRBJ1-4 . . TRBV27 CASSLSGHLTNEKLFF TGTGCCAGCTCCCTTTCGGGGCATTTAACTAATGAAAAACTGTTTTTT
TRBJ2-7 . . TRBV19 CASSSGIEQYF TGTGCCAGTAGTTCAGGGATTGAGCAGTACTTC
TRBJ1-6 . . TRBV9 CASSDPPGAHDSPLHF TGTGCCAGCAGCGACCCTCCGGGGGCCCACGATTCACCCCTCCACTTT
TRBJ2-2 . TRBD2 TRBV15 CATSPGGLETGELFF TGTGCCACCAGCCCGGGGGGGCTTGAAACCGGGGAGCTGTTTTTT
TRBJ2-3 . . TRBV19 CASTIGGPGQNTQYF TGTGCCAGTACCATAGGGGGACCTGGGCAGAATACGCAGTATTTT
TRBJ1-4 . TRBD1 TRBV30 CAWSVQGSIPLFF TGTGCCTGGAGTGTACAGGGGAGCATCCCACTGTTTTTT
TRBJ2-3 . . TRBV11-2 CASSLDTRGGIDTQYF TGTGCCAGCAGCTTAGATACCCGAGGAGGGATAGATACGCAGTATTTT
TRBJ1-3 . . TRBV5-4 CASSLGWGNGNTIYF TGTGCCAGCAGCTTGGGATGGGGAAATGGAAACACCATATATTTT
TRBJ2-1 . . TRBV3-1/TRBV3-2 CASSQVSDYYNEQFF TGTGCCAGCAGCCAAGTCTCTGACTACTACAATGAGCAGTTCTTC